This TCR beta chain originates from a study of T-cell memory formation after mild COVID-19. The CDR3 has 11 residues. Germline CDR1 is MDHEN and CDR2 is SYDVKM. TCRdb re-analysed the 5' RACE reads in MiXCR, keeping a single row per CDR3 protein. Among under 300,000 distinct CDR3 sequences listed, roughly 15% were seen once. Sequencing was carried out using PBMCs or a T cell subset sorted from them (not recorded which). The rearrangement uses TRBV28 and TRBJ1-1, with D possibly being TRBD1 (5 bases). The receptor's source is a man between 18 and 35 years old who had mild COVID-19 (a few samples of this study predate the infection). Cell type and time point are not known. The CDR3 bases are TGTGCATGGGGGAGGGACACTGAAGCTTTCTTT. Protein: CAWGRDTEAFF.